These T cell receptor beta chains were read from a single sample in a study of blood T cell repertoires in COVID-19. Some clones are missing from TCRdb's copy, which holds only in-frame ones; the method was immunoSEQ multiplex PCR. The sample has 100,000 to 150,000 clones, more than 70% seen once. Sequencing was carried out using peripheral blood. The origin of the receptors is a woman aged 80 or over with COVID-19, enrolled during active disease. Each CDR3 is given with its conserved first and last residue. The order of the fields is V gene, clone size, J gene, D gene, CDR3 protein, CDR3 DNA. D genes are given only for firm matches. Not all rows give a size; the values are once, few, many and, for expanded clones, a class.

>TRBV7-2|.|TRBJ1-6|.
CASSPREMNSPLHF
TGTGCCAGCAGCCCCCGGGAGATGAATTCACCCCTCCACTTT
>TRBV4-1|.|TRBJ1-2|.
CASSHETGLIYGYTF
TGCGCCAGCAGCCACGAGACAGGTCTAATCTATGGCTACACCTTC
>TRBV7-8|.|TRBJ1-3|.
CASSLDIISGNTIYF
TGTGCCAGCAGCCTGGACATTATCTCTGGAAACACCATATATTTT
>TRBV3-1/TRBV3-2|.|TRBJ2-3|TRBD2
CASSQGGTSGTSTDTQYF
TGTGCCAGCAGCCAAGGCGGGACTAGCGGGACTAGCACAGATACGCAGTATTTT
>TRBV19|.|TRBJ1-2|.
CASSTYRYGYTF
TGTGCCAGTAGTACCTACAGATATGGCTACACCTTC
>TRBV19|.|TRBJ2-2|TRBD1
CASSRRQGVWTPTGELFF
TGTGCCAGTAGTAGACGACAGGGTGTATGGACTCCCACCGGGGAGCTGTTTTTT
>TRBV7-2|.|TRBJ1-1|.
CASSSYRVVEAFF
TGTGCCAGCAGCTCTTACAGGGTTGTCGAAGCTTTCTTT
>TRBV5-1|.|TRBJ1-1|TRBD1
CASSLGTGGYTEAFF
TGCGCCAGCAGCTTGGGGACAGGGGGCTACACTGAAGCTTTCTTT
>TRBV3-1/TRBV3-2|.|TRBJ1-4|.
CASKQDFWAVEKLFF
TGTGCCAGCAAGCAAGATTTCTGGGCAGTGGAAAAACTGTTTTTT
>TRBV7-8|.|TRBJ1-2|.
CASSLGQNYGYTF
TGTGCCAGCAGCTTAGGACAGAACTATGGCTACACCTTC
>TRBV7-7|.|TRBJ2-1|TRBD2
CASSFGTSGTNYNEQFF
TGTGCTAGCAGCTTTGGAACTAGCGGGACCAACTACAATGAGCAGTTCTTC
>TRBV19|.|TRBJ1-2|.
CASIGRTGIYGYTF
TGTGCCAGTATTGGACGAACAGGGATCTATGGCTACACCTTC
>TRBV7-3|.|TRBJ1-2|.
CASSAEGTDYGYTF
TGTGCCAGCAGCGCCGAGGGGACTGACTATGGCTACACCTTC
>TRBV7-2|.|TRBJ2-7|.
CASRTRGMSSYEQYF
TGTGCCAGCAGAACCCGCGGAATGAGCTCCTACGAGCAGTACTTC
>TRBV4-1|.|TRBJ2-5|TRBD2
CASSPIRTSGEETQYF
TGCGCCAGCAGCCCCATCCGGACTAGCGGGGAAGAGACCCAGTACTTC
>TRBV7-2|.|TRBJ2-7|.
CASSLNRAGTQQYF
TGTGCCAGCAGCTTAAACAGGGCGGGTACCCAGCAGTACTTC
>TRBV5-5|.|TRBJ2-3|TRBD2
CASRPPGLRVDTQYF
TGTGCCAGCAGACCACCGGGACTACGGGTGGATACGCAGTATTTT
>TRBV28|.|TRBJ1-2|TRBD1
CASSLTGDYGYTF
TGTGCCAGCAGTCTGACAGGGGACTATGGCTACACCTTC
>TRBV6-1|.|TRBJ1-2|.
CASSEAGGANDGYTF
TGTGCCAGCAGTGAAGCGGGGGGAGCTAACGATGGCTACACCTTC
>TRBV7-9|.|TRBJ1-2|TRBD1
CASSLGTGNGYTF
TGTGCCAGCAGCTTAGGGACAGGGAACGGCTACACCTTC
>TRBV5-1|few|TRBJ2-7|TRBD1
CASSPRTGGSYEQYF
TGCGCCAGCAGCCCCCGGACAGGGGGCTCCTACGAGCAGTACTTC
>TRBV5-5|.|TRBJ2-3|TRBD2
CASTGTSRSTDTQYF
TGTGCCAGCACCGGGACTAGCAGGAGCACAGATACGCAGTATTTT
>TRBV19|.|TRBJ2-5|.
CASSEQAQGETQYF
TGTGCCAGTAGTGAACAGGCCCAGGGGGAGACCCAGTACTTC
>TRBV5-1|.|TRBJ2-7|TRBD2
CASSLRARGDEQYF
TGCGCCAGCAGCTTGAGGGCGCGGGGGGACGAGCAGTACTTC
>TRBV27|.|TRBJ2-7|TRBD1
CHRDRNSYEQYF
TGCCACCGGGACAGAAACTCCTACGAGCAGTACTTC
>TRBV27|.|TRBJ2-1|TRBD2
CASSLRPRLAETSYEQFF
TGTGCCAGCAGTTTACGCCCCAGACTAGCGGAAACCAGTTATGAGCAGTTCTTC
>TRBV6-6|.|TRBJ2-3|TRBD2
CASSSRGRAADTQYF
TGTGCCAGCAGTTCTCGCGGGAGGGCGGCAGATACGCAGTATTTT
>TRBV10-3|.|TRBJ2-5|.
CATRGASGLQETQYF
TGTGCCACCAGGGGGGCTAGCGGGCTCCAAGAGACCCAGTACTTC
>TRBV7-9|.|TRBJ2-7|TRBD2
CASSLGLAASYEQYF
TGTGCCAGCAGCTTAGGGCTAGCGGCATCCTACGAGCAGTACTTC
>TRBV5-1|.|TRBJ2-7|TRBD2
CASSSGLAGGQLHEQYF
TGCGCCAGCAGCTCCGGACTAGCGGGAGGGCAACTACACGAGCAGTACTTC
>TRBV13|.|TRBJ2-5|TRBD2
CASSLQTSGTETQYF
TGTGCCAGCAGCTTGCAGACTAGCGGGACAGAGACCCAGTACTTC
>TRBV3-1/TRBV3-2|.|TRBJ2-2|.
CASRRFTGELFF
TGTGCCAGCAGGAGGTTCACCGGGGAGCTGTTTTTT
>TRBV13|.|TRBJ2-5|TRBD1
CASSLQGGQETQYF
TGTGCCAGCAGCCTACAGGGGGGTCAAGAGACCCAGTACTTC
>TRBV7-9|.|TRBJ1-4|TRBD1
CASSSPSDRDEKLFF
TGTGCCAGCAGCTCCCCCTCGGACAGGGATGAAAAACTGTTTTTT
>TRBV5-8|once|TRBJ2-5|TRBD2
CASSLGEGRGQETQYF
TGTGCCAGCAGCTTGGGCGAGGGGAGGGGACAAGAGACCCAGTACTTC
>TRBV3-1/TRBV3-2|few|TRBJ2-1|TRBD2
CASSQGLAGGRTYNEQFF
TGTGCCAGCAGCCAGGGACTAGCGGGAGGTAGGACCTACAATGAGCAGTTCTTC
>TRBV2|.|TRBJ2-1|.
CASSEVADSYNEQFF
TGTGCCAGCAGTGAAGTAGCAGACTCCTACAATGAGCAGTTCTTC
>TRBV28|.|TRBJ2-7|TRBD2
CASSLTSGRAYEQYF
TGTGCCAGCAGTCTCACTAGCGGGAGGGCTTACGAGCAGTACTTC
>TRBV7-6|.|TRBJ1-3|.
CASSSTQGRGGNTIYF
TGTGCCAGCAGCTCAACACAGGGAAGAGGAGGAAACACCATATATTTT
>TRBV5-1|.|TRBJ1-1|TRBD1
CASSGGGRGNDTEAFF
TGCGCCAGCAGCGGGGGTGGCAGGGGGAATGACACTGAAGCTTTCTTT
>TRBV28|once|TRBJ1-1|.
CASSLPPGLNTEAFF
TGTGCCAGCAGTTTACCTCCGGGACTCAACACTGAAGCTTTCTTT
>TRBV7-2|.|TRBJ1-3|.
CASRVTGTGNTIYF
TGTGCCAGCAGGGTTACGGGGACTGGAAACACCATATATTTT
>TRBV9|.|TRBJ2-2|TRBD1
CASSVAIVGGGVPGELFF
TGTGCCAGCAGCGTAGCAATTGTAGGGGGCGGAGTCCCCGGGGAGCTGTTTTTT
>TRBV14|.|TRBJ1-1|.
CASSRLGQFPTEAFF
TGTGCCAGCAGCCGACTGGGTCAGTTCCCGACTGAAGCTTTCTTT
>TRBV11-2|.|TRBJ2-7|TRBD2
CASSLVLGWASGNYEQYF
TGTGCCAGCAGCTTAGTACTGGGCTGGGCTAGCGGTAACTACGAGCAGTACTTC
>TRBV5-4|.|TRBJ2-2|.
CASSLDRVYTGELFF
TGTGCCAGCAGCTTGGATCGGGTTTACACCGGGGAGCTGTTTTTT
>TRBV21-1|.|TRBJ1-5|.
CASSSRDKVAATNQPQHF
TGTGCCAGCAGCTCCCGGGACAAGGTCGCCGCCACCAATCAGCCCCAGCATTTT
>TRBV2|.|TRBJ2-3|.
CASSVSPDTQYF
TGTGCCAGCAGTGTTAGCCCAGATACGCAGTATTTT
>TRBV9|.|TRBJ1-2|.
CASRGQNYGYTF
TGTGCCAGCAGAGGACAAAACTATGGCTACACCTTC